The clone carrying this TCR beta chain occurred many times. The antigen is undetermined. These data originate in a study of T-cell reconstitution after alpha-beta-depleted transplantation in children. Points from the study as a whole: About two months after transplant, alpha-beta T cells reportedly came from several hundred expanded graft clones. Certain patients had high TCRbeta diversity at day 60, and it came from recipient T cells and thymic progenitors that survived. After one year, T-cell counts and TCRbeta diversity mostly came from new T cells.

V dropped 8 bases and J dropped 1; count of bases not matched to a gene: 4. Germline CDR1 is SQVTM and CDR2 is ANQGSEA. This CDR3 comprises 12 residues. For TCRbeta, the library was prepared with unique molecular identifiers. MiXCR was run by TCRdb on the PCR reads, yielding one entry per CDR3 protein. The sample records about 300,000 distinct CDR3 sequences, over 7.5% being singletons. V is TRBV29-1 and J is TRBJ1-1; TRBD1 aligns across 7 bases. This TCR derives from a female patient between 2 and 15 years old who had a stem cell transplant for Fanconi anemia, so the T cells may come from the graft donor. The sequences come from peripheral blood, collected 360 days after TCRalphabeta/CD19-depleted stem cell transplant. The DNA of the CDR3 is TGCAGCCTAGACAGGGCGAACACTGAAGCTTTCTTT. Translation gives CSLDRANTEAFF.